This paragraph reports one T cell receptor beta chain. This table comes from immunoSEQ multiplex PCR, and its TCRdb copy is limited to in-frame clones, with some not included. The repertoire consists of a few hundred thousand clones, with 90% occurring once and the leading ten covering 3.5% to 4.5%. With V trimmed by 0 bases and J by 9 bases, 18 bases remained unmatched. Germline V gene sequence: CDR1 MNHEY, CDR2 SMNVEV (reference sequence). This CDR3 region has 19 residues. All enrollees were about 18 to 95 years old and from 20 to 25 US areas. The sample comes from a study of blood T cell repertoires in COVID-19.

This sequence joins TRBV27 and TRBJ2-1; 9 bases are shared with TRBD2. The clonotype originates from a woman aged 18-35 years with acute COVID-19. The sample taken for sequencing was PBMCs or T cells enriched from blood (not recorded which). The CDR3 reads CASSLSPGRASGKEREQFF. The CDR3 DNA reads TGTGCCAGCAGTTTATCACCGGGGCGGGCTAGCGGGAAGGAACGTGAGCAGTTCTTC.